Here is one T cell receptor (beta chain) with its context. Its antigen is not yet known. Base-call qualities are not available, and no considerably larger clone is one nucleotide away. This sample was taken from a study of radiation and T cells in renal cell carcinoma (dated by TCRdb to about 2020). For the study in its entirety: Samples were obtained from a clinical trial, in which 15 Gy stereotactic body radiation therapy was delivered to primary renal cell carcinomas and nephrectomy was performed 4 weeks later. In total, 50 or so samples, comprising roughly 25 tumors and roughly 27 peripheral blood samples, were subjected to TCR beta sequencing. Across all 50 or so samples, 4,000,000 or so unique CDR3 nucleotide sequences, encoding 2,658,974 unique CDR3 amino acid sequences, were identified. Results and caveats for the whole study, not just this receptor: Effects of radiation dose or scheduling on the TCR repertoire could not be addressed with the single-armed trial design. An increase in top tumor clonotypes in blood was observed from baseline to 2 weeks post-radiation, followed by contraction by 4 weeks, which was taken to suggest transient expansion of tumor-resident clones. Changes in the blood repertoire were not tracked past 4 weeks after treatment. Because pretreatment tumor biopsies were not available, the baseline intratumoral presence of clonotypes could not be determined.

Sequences MNHEY (CDR1) and SMNVEV (CDR2) are obtained from the germline V gene (reference sequence). V is clipped by 3 bases and J by 4 bases, and the sequence between their germline boundaries is 13 bases long. The CDR3 runs 14 amino acids, cysteine and phenylalanine included. Solely the CDR3 DNA is kept, with 42 bases framed from the first base. TCR beta libraries were generated from genomic DNA with the immunoSEQ kit, following the manufacturer's recommendations. To prepare the libraries, a first multiplex PCR with proprietary primers was run, followed by a second PCR that added unique barcodes, and a bead cleanup was done after each round. Each sample batch included a kit-provided positive control reaction and a negative control reaction. The final libraries were assessed on an Agilent 4200 TapeStation D1000 ScreenTape, pooled by volume, and quantified by qPCR. Sequencing was performed on an Illumina NextSeq500 using a MidOutput 150-cycle cartridge, with 156 Read1 cycles, 15 Index1 cycles, and the kit custom primers. The pooled library was loaded at 0.95 to 1 pM with 20% PhiX control spiked in. For the original study's pipeline: Vendor-processed data were analyzed in R, with a clonotype defined as all T cells sharing the same CDR3 nucleotide sequence. For clone abundance analyses, frequencies were normalized to the 10,000 most abundant clones per sample. Public T cell clones, averaging fewer than five per sample, were removed before analysis. Tumor-enriched clonotypes and baseline blood-enriched clonotypes were defined as those with an abundance difference of at least 32-fold between compartments. A beta-binomial differential abundance model was used to identify clonotypes that were expanded or contracted between blood time points. The Baroni-Urbani and Buser coefficient was used to measure tumor-blood repertoire similarity, and groups were compared with two-tailed Wilcoxon tests in R. As stored in TCRdb, this immuneACCESS dataset retains in-frame rearrangements with V and J assigned. A fraction of the clones does not appear; measured against another copy, unresolved V genes explain less than half of the discrepancy, and the remainder lacks a known reason. V and J calls and clone size follow that table, whereas D and trimming were derived from the DNA. The sample data list about 60,000 clones, and roughly four fifths of these were observed just once. Of the sample, roughly 7.4% is held by the ten largest clones.

The time point label of this sample denotes: blood 2 weeks post-SBRT. The treatment or condition label, read with the paper, signifies: 15 Gy SBRT to primary tumor, nephrectomy 4 weeks later. Serial peripheral blood from radiation-treated patients was sampled at baseline, 2 weeks and 4 weeks after SBRT to track tumor-enriched clonotypes. Every patient had renal cell carcinoma of clear cell pathology. Genomic DNA for TCR sequencing was prepared using the QIAamp DNA Blood Mini Kit (Qiagen). Only samples passing all quality control checks were included in the analyses. This TCR came from a man aged 60 to 69 with renal cell carcinoma. This chain is built from TRBV27 and TRBJ2-7, and the D gene may be TRBD1, 5 bases matching. Source: blood, taken from a patient whose treatment included radiotherapy and nephrectomy. The DNA reads TGTGCCAGCAGTTTTGGGCTCGACAGATACGAGCAGTACTTC. It is translated as CASSFGLDRYEQYF.